The present TCR beta chain was sequenced within a study of T-cell memory formation after mild COVID-19. Background on the study: Each donor largely had its own TCR clusters. Overall study findings and caveats: CD4+ contracting clones lay mainly in CM and EM, CD8+ ones in EMRA.

TCRdb re-analysed the 5' RACE reads in MiXCR, keeping a single row per CDR3 protein. Of 250,000 to 300,000 distinct CDR3 sequences listed, approximately 19% are singletons. About this clonotype itself: Its target is not known.

The receptor's source is a man aged 18 to 30 who had mild COVID-19 (a few samples of this study predate the infection). Cell type and time point are not known. Input material: PBMCs or a T cell subset sorted from them (not recorded which).

This CDR3 reads CASVDRLSYNSPLHF. CDR3 DNA: TGTGCCAGCGTCGATAGACTCTCCTATAATTCACCCCTCCACTTT. V is TRBV25-1 and J is TRBJ1-6; D gene uncertain. The CDR3 has 15 residues. The germline V gene has CDR1 MGHDK and CDR2 SYGVNS. The V end was cut by 8 bases, the J end by 0 bases, with 11 bases between. Supplemented by reference TRBV25-1 and TRBJ1-6, the full variable domain reads EADIYQTPRYLVIGTGKKITLECSQTMGHDKMYWYQQDPGMELHLIHYSYGVNSTEKGDLSSESTVSRIRTEHFPLTLESARPSHTSQYLCASVDRLSYNSPLHFGNGTRLTVT.